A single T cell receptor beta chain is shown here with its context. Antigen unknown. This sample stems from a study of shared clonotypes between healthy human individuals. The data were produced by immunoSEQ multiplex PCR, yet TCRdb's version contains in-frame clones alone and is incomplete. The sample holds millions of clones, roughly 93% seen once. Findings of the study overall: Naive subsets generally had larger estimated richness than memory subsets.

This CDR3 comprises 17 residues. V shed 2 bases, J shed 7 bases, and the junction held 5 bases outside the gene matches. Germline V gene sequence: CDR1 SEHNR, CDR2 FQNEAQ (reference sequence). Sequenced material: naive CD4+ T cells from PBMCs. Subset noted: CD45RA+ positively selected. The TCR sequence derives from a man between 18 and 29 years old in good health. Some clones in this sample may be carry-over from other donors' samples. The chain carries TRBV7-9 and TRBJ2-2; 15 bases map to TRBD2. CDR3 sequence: CASSLRTSGRAGGELFF. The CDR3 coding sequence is TGTGCCAGCAGCTTAAGGACTAGCGGGAGGGCCGGCGGGGAGCTGTTTTTT. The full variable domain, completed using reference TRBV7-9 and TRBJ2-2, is DTGVSQNPRHKITKRGQNVTFRCDPISEHNRLYWYRQTLGQGPEFLTYFQNEAQLEKSRLLSDRFSAERPKGSFSTLEIQRTEQGDSAMYLCASSLRTSGRAGGELFFGEGSRLTVL.